This TCR beta chain was found in a study of T cells in localized non-small cell lung cancer. Libraries were prepared by immunoSEQ multiplex PCR; TCRdb keeps only in-frame clonotypes and omits some of them. The data contain 48,000 or so clones, about 72% of them seen just once; the ten biggest clones take up roughly a sixth. Sequencing used peripheral blood, obtained before any cancer treatment. The source is a man aged 35 to 69 with stage I squamous cell lung carcinoma.

The CDR3 DNA reads TGTGCCAGTAGTGGGACAGGGGGGGGGCAGCCCCAGCATTTT. This encodes CASSGTGGGQPQHF. The rearrangement uses TRBV19 and TRBJ1-5; 11 nucleotides match TRBD1. V was clipped by 5 bases and J by 7 bases; unmatched bases: 4. The V gene's germline CDR1 is LNHDA and CDR2 SQIVND (reference sequence). The CDR3 has 14 amino acids.